This T cell receptor beta chain derives from a study of shared clonotypes between healthy human individuals (dated by TCRdb to 2020 to 2021). Background on the whole study: A few men and a couple of women, aged 18 to 49 years, made up the cohort. Each donor's leukapheresis produced roughly between roughly 0.9 and 8.9 billion PBMCs. To estimate repertoire size and how much clonotypes are shared between individuals, the study performed deep sequencing of blood TCR repertoires from a few healthy adults. For each donor, three plates each were used for CD4 naive and CD4 memory, two plates were used for CD8 naive, and one plate was used for CD8 memory. Libraries were prepared and TCR repertoires were sequenced by different laboratories using diverse techniques, in order to increase sequencing depth and limit assay-specific biases.

The CDR3 holds 14 amino acids from the cysteine to the phenylalanine. The sequence is cut down to CDR3 DNA, 42 bases in frame from base 1. The germline V and J ends show losses of 0 bases and 8 bases respectively, and no gene match explains 3 bases of the junction. Via the germline V gene, CDR1 is SGDLS and CDR2 YYNGEE. The sample holds many counts of this clone. No cognate antigen has been identified for it. Per-nucleotide qualities are absent, and no much larger clonotype sits a single base away. Using the deep immunoSEQ assay, TCR CDR3 regions were amplified from genomic DNA by multiplex PCR. Extracted genomic DNA from each cell subset was distributed evenly across all wells of several immunoSEQ 96-well plates, and each plate was treated as a replicate. For sorted subsets, around 200 ng genomic DNA, equal to about 30,000 T cell genomes, was loaded into each replicate PCR. Purified libraries were quantified with a Qubit 3.0 fluorometer, sized on a Bioanalyzer 2100, and re-quantified with the KAPA Library Quantification kit. Every immunoSEQ 96-well plate was sequenced on a dedicated single-read 150-cycle Illumina NextSeq 550 flow cell. In the paper's pipeline: Because the immunoSEQ output included only junctional sequences and no quality scores, the filtering could not be the same as the filtering used for full-length reads. Sequences were annotated with PyIR, a Python wrapper for IgBLAST v1.9, and V/J genes and CDR3 were assigned using IMGT germline references. Reads with weak V/J assignments (E-value above 1e-6), missing CDR3, stop codons, out-of-frame junctions, or ambiguous translated residues were removed. V3J clonotypes were defined by identical inferred V gene, J gene, and CDR3 amino acid sequence. The percentage overlap between two repertoires was calculated by dividing the number of shared unique clonotypes by the size of the smaller repertoire. Repertoire richness was assessed with RTK rarefaction, the Chao1 estimator, and Recon v2.1 estimates of unobserved clonotypes. Generation probabilities for all TCRbeta clonotypes obtained by the gDNA method from a handful of donors were computed using OLGA. Held by TCRdb, this immuneACCESS table contains in-frame sequences only and omits some clones. Under half of the omission traces to an unresolved V gene where checked; the cause of the rest is unknown. D and trimming come from the DNA, and the V and J calls and clone size come from that table. Within this sample are about a million clones, with 60% to 80% of them counted one time only. The ten largest clonotypes hold 0.89% of the sample.

Donors were healthy HIV-negative adults with no recently reported acute infections or vaccinations. All donors were Caucasian adults living in Nashville, Tennessee, USA. CD4+ T cells were enriched by magnetic negative selection, after which naive cells were positively selected on CD45RA and the negative fraction was taken as the memory subset. Blood was collected by leukapheresis, and PBMCs were isolated by Ficoll-Histopaque density gradient centrifugation and then cryopreserved in liquid nitrogen vapor phase. Analytical flow cytometry was used to check the purity and quantity of each magnetically sorted T cell population. Genomic DNA was isolated from each sorted fraction and quantified by UV absorbance on a Nanodrop 2000c. Here is what the overall study found, with its caveats: Pairwise subsampling led to the expectation that sequencing depth would affect the degree of clonotype sharing among donors. Estimated clonotype richness was generally larger for naive than for memory subsets. Even with the large sequencing depth, rarefaction of the sorted-subset datasets indicated that sequencing was incomplete. Clonotypes shared by all four sorted-subset donors showed higher generation probabilities than non-shared clonotypes. Across a few donors, approximately 5% of naive CD4, roughly 3.5% of naive CD8, 2.3% of memory CD4, and approximately 0.4% of memory CD8 clonotypes were shared. Sampling was restricted to blood, and TCR repertoires in tissue are likely to differ from TCR repertoires in blood. The small number of donors limited the genetic and exposure-history diversity represented.

This TCR came from a man aged 18-30 years in good health. Some clones in this sample may be carry-over from other donors' samples. The chain uses TRBV9 and TRBJ2-4, with TRBD1 identical over 9 junction bases. The material sequenced was memory CD4+ T cells from PBMCs. The sample's cell subset or site label is to be understood as: CD45RA-negative fraction. The bases are TGTGCCAGCAGCGTAGAGGGACAGGGTCACATTCAGTACTTC. It translates to CASSVEGQGHIQYF.